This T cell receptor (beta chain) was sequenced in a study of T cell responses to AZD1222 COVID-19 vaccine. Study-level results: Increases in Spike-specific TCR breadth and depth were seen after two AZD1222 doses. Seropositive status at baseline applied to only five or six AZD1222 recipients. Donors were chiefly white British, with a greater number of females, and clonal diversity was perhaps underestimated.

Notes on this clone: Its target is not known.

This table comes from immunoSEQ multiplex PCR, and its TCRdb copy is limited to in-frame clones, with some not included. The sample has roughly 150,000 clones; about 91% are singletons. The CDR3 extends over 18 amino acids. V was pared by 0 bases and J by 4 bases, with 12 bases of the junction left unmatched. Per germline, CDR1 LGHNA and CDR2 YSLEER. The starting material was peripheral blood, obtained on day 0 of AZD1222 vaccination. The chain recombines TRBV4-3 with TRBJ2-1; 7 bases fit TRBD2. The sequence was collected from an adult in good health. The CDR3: CASSQDPASGVYYNEQFF. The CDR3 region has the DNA TGCGCCAGCAGCCAAGATCCAGCCAGCGGGGTATATTACAATGAGCAGTTCTTC.